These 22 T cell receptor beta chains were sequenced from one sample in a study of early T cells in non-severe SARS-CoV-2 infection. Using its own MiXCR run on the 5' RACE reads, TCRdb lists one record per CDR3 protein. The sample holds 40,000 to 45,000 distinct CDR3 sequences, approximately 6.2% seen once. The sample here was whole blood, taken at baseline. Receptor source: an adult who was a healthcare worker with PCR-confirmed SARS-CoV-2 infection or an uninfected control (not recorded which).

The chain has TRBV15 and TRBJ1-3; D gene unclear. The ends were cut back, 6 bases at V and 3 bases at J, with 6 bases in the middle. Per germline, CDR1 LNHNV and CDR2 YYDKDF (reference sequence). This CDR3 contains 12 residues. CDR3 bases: TGTGCCACCAGGGGAGGTGGAAACACCATATATTTT. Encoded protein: CATRGGGNTIYF.

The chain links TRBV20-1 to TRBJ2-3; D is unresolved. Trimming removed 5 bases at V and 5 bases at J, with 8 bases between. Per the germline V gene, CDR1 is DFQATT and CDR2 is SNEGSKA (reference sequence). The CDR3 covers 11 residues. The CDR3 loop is CSAHTRDTQYF. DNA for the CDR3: TGCAGTGCTCATACTCGAGATACGCAGTATTTT.

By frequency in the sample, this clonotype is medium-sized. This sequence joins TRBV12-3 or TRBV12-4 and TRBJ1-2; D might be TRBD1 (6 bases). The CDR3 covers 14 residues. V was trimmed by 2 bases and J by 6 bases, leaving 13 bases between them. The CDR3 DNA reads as TGTGCCAGCAGTTTATCTAGGGGGAAGGATGGCTACACCTTC. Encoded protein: CASSLSRGKDGYTF.

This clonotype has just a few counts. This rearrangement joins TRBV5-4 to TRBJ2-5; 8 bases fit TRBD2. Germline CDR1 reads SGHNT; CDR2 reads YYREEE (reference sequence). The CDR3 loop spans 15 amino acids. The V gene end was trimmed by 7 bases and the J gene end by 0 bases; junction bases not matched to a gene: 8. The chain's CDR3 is CASSRGGPYQETQYF. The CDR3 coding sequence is TGTGCCAGCTCCCGGGGGGGGCCGTACCAAGAGACCCAGTACTTC.

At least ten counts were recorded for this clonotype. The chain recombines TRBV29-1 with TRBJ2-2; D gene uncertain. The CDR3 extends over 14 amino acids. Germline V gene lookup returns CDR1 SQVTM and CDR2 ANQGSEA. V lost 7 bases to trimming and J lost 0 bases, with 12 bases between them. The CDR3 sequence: CSAGRAPNTGELFF. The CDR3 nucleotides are TGCAGCGCTGGTAGGGCCCCGAACACCGGGGAGCTGTTTTTT.

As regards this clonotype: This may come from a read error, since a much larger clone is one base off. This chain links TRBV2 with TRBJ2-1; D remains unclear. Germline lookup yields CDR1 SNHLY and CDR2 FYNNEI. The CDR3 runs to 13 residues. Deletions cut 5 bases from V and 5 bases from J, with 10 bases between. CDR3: CASSKLRDNEQFF. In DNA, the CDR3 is TGTGCCAGCAGTAAACTGCGAGACAATGAGCAGTTCTTC.

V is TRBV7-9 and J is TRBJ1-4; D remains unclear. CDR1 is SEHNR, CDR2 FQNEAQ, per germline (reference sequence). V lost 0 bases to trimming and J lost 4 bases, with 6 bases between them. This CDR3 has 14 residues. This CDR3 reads CASSLAGFNEKLFF. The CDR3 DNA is TGTGCCAGCAGCTTAGCAGGATTTAATGAAAAACTGTTTTTT. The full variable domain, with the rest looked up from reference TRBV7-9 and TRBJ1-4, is DTGVSQNPRHKITKRGQNVTFRCDPISEHNRLYWYRQTLGQGPEFLTYFQNEAQLEKSRLLSDRFSAERPKGSFSTLEIQRTEQGDSAMYLCASSLAGFNEKLFFGSGTQLSVL.

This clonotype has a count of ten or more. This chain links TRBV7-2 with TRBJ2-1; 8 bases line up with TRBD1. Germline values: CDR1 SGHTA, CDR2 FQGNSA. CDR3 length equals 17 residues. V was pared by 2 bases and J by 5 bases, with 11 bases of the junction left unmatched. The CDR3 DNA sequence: TGTGCCAGCAGCTTAATCCCCCAGGGGGCGCGGGACAATGAGCAGTTCTTC. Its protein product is CASSLIPQGARDNEQFF.

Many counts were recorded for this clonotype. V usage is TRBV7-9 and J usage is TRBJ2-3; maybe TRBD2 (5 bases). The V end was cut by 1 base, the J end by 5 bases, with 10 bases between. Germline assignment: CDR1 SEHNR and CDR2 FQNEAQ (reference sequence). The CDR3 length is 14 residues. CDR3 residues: CASSLGPAVDTQYF. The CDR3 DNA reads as TGTGCCAGCAGCTTAGGCCCAGCGGTAGATACGCAGTATTTT.

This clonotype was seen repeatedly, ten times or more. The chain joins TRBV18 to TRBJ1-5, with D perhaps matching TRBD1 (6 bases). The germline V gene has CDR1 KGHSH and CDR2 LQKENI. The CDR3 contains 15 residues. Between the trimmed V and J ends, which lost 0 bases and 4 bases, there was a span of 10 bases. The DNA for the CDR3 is TGTGCCAGCTCACCACCGGGGGGGCGTAATCAGCCCCAGCATTTT. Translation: CASSPPGGRNQPQHF. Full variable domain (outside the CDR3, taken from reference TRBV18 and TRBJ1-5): NAGVMQNPRHLVRRRGQEARLRCSPMKGHSHVYWYRQLPEEGLKFMVYLQKENIIDESGMPKERFSAEFPKEGPSILRIQQVVRGDSAAYFCASSPPGGRNQPQHFGDGTRLSIL.

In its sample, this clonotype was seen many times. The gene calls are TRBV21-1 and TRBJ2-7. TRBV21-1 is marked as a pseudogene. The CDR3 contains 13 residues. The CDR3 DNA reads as TGTGCCAGCAGCAAAGGGATAGACCACGAGCAGTACTTC. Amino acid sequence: CASSKGIDHEQYF.

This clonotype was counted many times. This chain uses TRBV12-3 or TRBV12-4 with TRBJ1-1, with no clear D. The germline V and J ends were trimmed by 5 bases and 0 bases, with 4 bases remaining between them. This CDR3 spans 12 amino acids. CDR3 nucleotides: TGTGCCAGCAGTCGTATGAACACTGAAGCTTTCTTT. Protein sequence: CASSRMNTEAFF.

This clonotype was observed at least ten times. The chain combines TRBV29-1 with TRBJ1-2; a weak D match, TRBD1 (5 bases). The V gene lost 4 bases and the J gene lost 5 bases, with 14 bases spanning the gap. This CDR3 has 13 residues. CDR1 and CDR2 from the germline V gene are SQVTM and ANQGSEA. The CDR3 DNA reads TGCAGCGTTGTGTTCAAGACAGATTATGGCTACACCTTC. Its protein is CSVVFKTDYGYTF.

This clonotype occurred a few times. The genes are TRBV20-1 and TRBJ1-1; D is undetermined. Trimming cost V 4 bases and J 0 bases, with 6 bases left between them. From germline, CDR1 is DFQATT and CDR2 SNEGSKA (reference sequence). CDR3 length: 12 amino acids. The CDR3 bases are TGCAGTGCTAAACAGATGAACACTGAAGCTTTCTTT. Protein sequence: CSAKQMNTEAFF.

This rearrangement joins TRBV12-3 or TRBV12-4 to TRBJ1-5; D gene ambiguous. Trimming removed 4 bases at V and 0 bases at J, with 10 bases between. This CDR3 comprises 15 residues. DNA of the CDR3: TGTGCCAGCAGTTGGTGGGGAAATAGCAATCAGCCCCAGCATTTT. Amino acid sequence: CASSWWGNSNQPQHF.

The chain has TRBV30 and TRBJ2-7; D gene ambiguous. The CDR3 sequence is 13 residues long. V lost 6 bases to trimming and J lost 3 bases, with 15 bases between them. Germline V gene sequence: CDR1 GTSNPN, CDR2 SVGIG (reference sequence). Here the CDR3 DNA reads TGTGCCTGCCGAATAGACGGAAGCTACGAGCAGTACTTC. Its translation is CACRIDGSYEQYF.

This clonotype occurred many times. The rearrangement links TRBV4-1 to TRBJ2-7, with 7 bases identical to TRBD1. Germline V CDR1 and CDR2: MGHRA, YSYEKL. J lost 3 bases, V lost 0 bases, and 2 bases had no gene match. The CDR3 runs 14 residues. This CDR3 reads CASSQDGTDYEQYF. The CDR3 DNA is TGCGCCAGCAGCCAAGATGGGACAGACTACGAGCAGTACTTC.

CDR3 amino acids: CASSLASGPDEQYF. DNA of the CDR3: TGTGCCAGCAGTTTAGCTAGCGGGCCGGACGAGCAGTACTTC. The chain carries TRBV28 and TRBJ2-7; 8 bases align to TRBD2. The germline V gene encodes CDR1 MDHEN and CDR2 SYDVKM. Losses at the gene ends were 2 bases for V and 5 bases for J; bases not matched to a gene: 5. This CDR3 spans 14 amino acids.

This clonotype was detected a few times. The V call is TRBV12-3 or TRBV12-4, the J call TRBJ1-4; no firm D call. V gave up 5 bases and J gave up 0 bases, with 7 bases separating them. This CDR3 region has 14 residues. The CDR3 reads CASSQEATNEKLFF. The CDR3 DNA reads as TGTGCCAGCAGTCAAGAGGCAACTAATGAAAAACTGTTTTTT.

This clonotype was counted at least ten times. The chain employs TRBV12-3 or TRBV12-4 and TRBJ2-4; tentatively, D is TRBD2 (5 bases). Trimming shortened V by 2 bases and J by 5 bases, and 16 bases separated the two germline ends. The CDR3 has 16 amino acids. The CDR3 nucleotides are TGTGCCAGCAGTTTATTAGGGTCCGGACTCGAAAACATTCAGTACTTC. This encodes CASSLLGSGLENIQYF.

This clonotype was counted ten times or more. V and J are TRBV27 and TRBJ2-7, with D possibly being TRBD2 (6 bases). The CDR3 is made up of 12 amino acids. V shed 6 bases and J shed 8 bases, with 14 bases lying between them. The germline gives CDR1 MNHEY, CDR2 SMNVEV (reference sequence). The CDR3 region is CASSRGGFQQYF. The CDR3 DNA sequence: TGTGCCAGCAGCCGGGGAGGTTTTCAGCAGTACTTC.

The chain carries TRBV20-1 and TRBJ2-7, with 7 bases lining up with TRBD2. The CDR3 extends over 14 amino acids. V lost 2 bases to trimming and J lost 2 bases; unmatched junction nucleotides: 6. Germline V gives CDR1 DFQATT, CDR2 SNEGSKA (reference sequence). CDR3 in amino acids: CSARSPGGPYEQYF. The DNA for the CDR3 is TGCAGTGCTAGAAGCCCGGGGGGACCCTACGAGCAGTACTTC.